A single T cell receptor (beta chain) is shown here with its context. The germline gives CDR1 DFQATT, CDR2 SNEGSKA (reference sequence). Trimming took 3 bases from V and 4 from J, leaving 4 bases between them. There are 12 residues in the CDR3. This entry belongs to a study of blood T cell repertoires in COVID-19. Background on the study: In each case, the material was cDNA or gDNA derived from T cells, B-cell-depleted T cells, or PBMCs.

As handled by the study authors: By means of reference gene primer amplification, nucleated cell counts were estimated. The data were produced by immunoSEQ multiplex PCR, yet TCRdb's version contains in-frame clones alone and is incomplete. The D gene and trimming were derived from the DNA, and the V and J assignments and clone size from that table. Seen here are about 90,000 clones, 75% to 85% observed once, and the top ten hold about a tenth. The chain couples TRBV20-1 to TRBJ1-6; no firm D call. This TCR was recovered from a woman aged 70-85 years with acute or convalescent COVID-19. What was sequenced was peripheral blood. The CDR3 protein is CSASPYNSPLHF. In DNA, the CDR3 is TGCAGTGCTAGTCCGTATAATTCACCCCTCCACTTT.